This T cell receptor (beta chain) was profiled in a study of blood T cell repertoires in COVID-19 (dated by TCRdb to about 2020). Regarding the study in general: Samples covering the acute and convalescent phases of COVID-19 were provided by collaborators in the United States, Italy and Spain. The material from the prospective study consisted of cDNA or gDNA derived from T cells, B-cell-depleted T cells, or PBMCs. The dataset comprised deeply sampled blood TCRbeta repertoires from subjects exposed to, actively infected with, or recovered from COVID-19. The repertoires were released in a freely available public database meant as a resource for research on the immune response to SARS-CoV-2. The samples were drawn from two sources: the first 160 participants of the ongoing ImmuneRACE study, and 950 to 1,500 subjects contributed by 6 global collaborators. The sample metadata nearly always contained a de-identified subject ID, COVID-19 status, age in years and sex. HLA class I and class II types, where available, came from metadata supplied by the sample provider rather than from assay-based typing. The study at large found these results: The quantity of clinical and demographic metadata differed by source and by participant and was supplied without curation.

A second Seattle source provided samples from volunteer blood donors who had recovered from COVID-19. Collaborating institutions collected whole blood in K2EDTA tubes following their own protocols. For TCRbeta analysis, collaborators shipped samples in one of three forms: frozen whole blood, isolated PBMCs, or DNA extracted from either of those sample types. About this clone itself: This clone's antigen is unknown. Nothing much larger sits one base from this clone, and base qualities are not available.

Including cysteine and phenylalanine, the CDR3 has 19 amino acids. Here the CDR3 DNA is all that survives: 57 bases in frame from base 1. The junction shows trimming of 4 bases on V and 1 base on J, and the gene matches do not reach 13 bases of it. CDR1 and CDR2 were assigned from the germline V gene as SGHRS and YFSETQ. TCRbeta CDR3 regions were amplified from genomic DNA using the immunoSEQ Assay, a bias-controlled multiplex PCR. Under the source paper's analysis protocol: The number of nucleated cells in each sample was estimated from the amplification of reference gene primers within the assay. To quantify the absolute abundance of each unique TCRbeta CDR3 rearrangement, sequence reads were collapsed and filtered. For each sample, productive Simpson clonality was calculated by taking the square root of Simpson's diversity index across productive rearrangements. TCRdb took this table from immuneACCESS and kept in-frame rearrangements with V and J called. Such tables lack part of the clones; where checked against another copy, unresolved V genes explain under half of the gap, and the rest is unexplained. Clonal size and the V and J genes are those of that table, whereas D and trimming came from the DNA. The sample has a few hundred thousand clones on record, about 89% of them singletons. The top ten clonotypes cover around a tenth of the sample.

The rearranged segments are TRBV5-1 and TRBJ2-1, with 11 middle bases fitting TRBD2. The sequencing sample was made of peripheral blood. This receptor was obtained from a man between 35 and 55 years old who had recovered from COVID-19. The CDR3 here reads CASSRQATSGMSSYNEQFF. Here is the DNA: TGCGCCAGCAGCCGGCAGGCGACTAGCGGGATGTCTTCCTACAATGAGCAGTTCTTC.